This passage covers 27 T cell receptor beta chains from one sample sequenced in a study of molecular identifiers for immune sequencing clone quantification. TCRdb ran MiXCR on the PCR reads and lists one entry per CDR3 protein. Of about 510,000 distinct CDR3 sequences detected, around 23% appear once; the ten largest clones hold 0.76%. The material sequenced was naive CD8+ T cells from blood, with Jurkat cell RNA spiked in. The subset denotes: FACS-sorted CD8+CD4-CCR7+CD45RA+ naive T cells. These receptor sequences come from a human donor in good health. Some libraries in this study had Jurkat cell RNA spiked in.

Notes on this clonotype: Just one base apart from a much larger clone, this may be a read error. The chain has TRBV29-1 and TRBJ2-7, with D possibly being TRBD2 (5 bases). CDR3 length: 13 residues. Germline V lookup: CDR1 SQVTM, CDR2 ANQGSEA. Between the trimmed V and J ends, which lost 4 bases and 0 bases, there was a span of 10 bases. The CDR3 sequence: CSVAQGGSYEQYF. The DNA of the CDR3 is TGCAGCGTTGCCCAAGGAGGCTCCTACGAGCAGTACTTC.

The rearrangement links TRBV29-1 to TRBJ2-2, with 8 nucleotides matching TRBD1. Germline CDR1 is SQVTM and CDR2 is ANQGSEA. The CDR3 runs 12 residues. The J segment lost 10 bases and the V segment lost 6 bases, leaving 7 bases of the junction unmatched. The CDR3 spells CSVGQGSVELFF. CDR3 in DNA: TGCAGCGTCGGACAGGGATCGGTGGAGCTGTTTTTT.

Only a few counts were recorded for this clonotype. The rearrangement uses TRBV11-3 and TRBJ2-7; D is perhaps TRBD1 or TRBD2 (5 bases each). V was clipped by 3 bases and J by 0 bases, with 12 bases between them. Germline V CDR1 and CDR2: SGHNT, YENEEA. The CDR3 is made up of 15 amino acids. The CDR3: CASSLDTGNSYEQYF. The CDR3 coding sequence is TGTGCCAGCAGCTTGGACACCGGGAACTCCTACGAGCAGTACTTC. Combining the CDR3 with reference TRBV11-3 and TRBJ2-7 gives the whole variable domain EAGVVQSPRYKIIEKKQPVAFWCNPISGHNTLYWYLQNLGQGPELLIRYENEEAVDDSQLPKDRFSAERLKGVDSTLKIQPAELGDSAVYLCASSLDTGNSYEQYFGPGTRLTVT.

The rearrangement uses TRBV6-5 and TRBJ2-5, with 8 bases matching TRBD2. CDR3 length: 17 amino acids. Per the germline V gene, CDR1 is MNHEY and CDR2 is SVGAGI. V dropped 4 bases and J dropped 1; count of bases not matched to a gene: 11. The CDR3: CASSSNARLAPQETQYF. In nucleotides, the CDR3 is TGTGCCAGCAGTTCAAACGCACGACTAGCGCCCCAAGAGACCCAGTACTTC.

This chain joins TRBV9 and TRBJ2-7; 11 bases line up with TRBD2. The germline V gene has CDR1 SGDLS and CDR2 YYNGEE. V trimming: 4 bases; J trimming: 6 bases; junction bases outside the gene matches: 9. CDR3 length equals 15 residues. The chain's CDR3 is CASSPTTSGTAEQYF. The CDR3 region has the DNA TGTGCCAGCAGCCCCACGACTAGCGGGACGGCCGAGCAGTACTTC.

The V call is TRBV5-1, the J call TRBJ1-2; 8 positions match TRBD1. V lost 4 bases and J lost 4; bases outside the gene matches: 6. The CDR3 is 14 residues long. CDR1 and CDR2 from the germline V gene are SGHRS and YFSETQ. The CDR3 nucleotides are TGCGCCAGCAGCCCCGGGACAGGTCCCTATGGCTACACCTTC. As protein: CASSPGTGPYGYTF.

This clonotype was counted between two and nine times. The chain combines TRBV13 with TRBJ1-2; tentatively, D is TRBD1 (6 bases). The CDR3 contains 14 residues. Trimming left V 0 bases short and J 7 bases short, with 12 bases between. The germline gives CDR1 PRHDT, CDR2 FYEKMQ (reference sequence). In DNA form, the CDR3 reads TGTGCCAGCAGCTTAGGGACAGGCCGCCTTGGCTACACCTTC. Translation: CASSLGTGRLGYTF.

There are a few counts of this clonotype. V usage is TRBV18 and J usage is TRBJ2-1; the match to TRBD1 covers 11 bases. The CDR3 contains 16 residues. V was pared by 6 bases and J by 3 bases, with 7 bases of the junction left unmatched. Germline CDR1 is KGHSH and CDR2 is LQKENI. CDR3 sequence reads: CASSLGGTGGYNEQFF. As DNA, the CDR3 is TGTGCCAGCTCCTTAGGAGGGACAGGGGGCTACAATGAGCAGTTCTTC.

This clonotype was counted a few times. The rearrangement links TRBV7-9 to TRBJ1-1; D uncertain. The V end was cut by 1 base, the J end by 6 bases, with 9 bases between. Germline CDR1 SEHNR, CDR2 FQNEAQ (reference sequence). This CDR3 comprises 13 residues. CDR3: CASSLVRIPEAFF. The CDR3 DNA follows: TGTGCCAGCAGCTTAGTCCGGATCCCTGAAGCTTTCTTT. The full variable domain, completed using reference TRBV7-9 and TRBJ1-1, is DTGVSQNPRHKITKRGQNVTFRCDPISEHNRLYWYRQTLGQGPEFLTYFQNEAQLEKSRLLSDRFSAERPKGSFSTLEIQRTEQGDSAMYLCASSLVRIPEAFFGQGTRLTVV.

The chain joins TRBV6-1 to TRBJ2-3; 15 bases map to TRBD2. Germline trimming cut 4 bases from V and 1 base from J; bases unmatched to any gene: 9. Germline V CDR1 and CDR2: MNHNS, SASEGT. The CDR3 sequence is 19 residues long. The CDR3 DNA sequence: TGTGCCAGCAGTGTCGGACTAGCGGGGGGGAGGTTGGGCACAGATACGCAGTATTTT. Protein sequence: CASSVGLAGGRLGTDTQYF.

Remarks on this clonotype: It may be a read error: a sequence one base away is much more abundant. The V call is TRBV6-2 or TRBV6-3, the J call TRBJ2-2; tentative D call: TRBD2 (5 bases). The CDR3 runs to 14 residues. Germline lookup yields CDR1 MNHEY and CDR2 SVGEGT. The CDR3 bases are TGTGCCAGCAGTTACTTTTTAGGAACCGGGGAGCGGTTTTTT. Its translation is CASSYFLGTGERFF.

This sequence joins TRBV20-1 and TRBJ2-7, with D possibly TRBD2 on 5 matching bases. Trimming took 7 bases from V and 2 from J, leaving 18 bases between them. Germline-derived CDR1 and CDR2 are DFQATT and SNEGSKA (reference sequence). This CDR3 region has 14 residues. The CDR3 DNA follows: TGCAGTGGGGAGAAGGGAGCGGAAGCCTACGAGCAGTACTTC. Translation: CSGEKGAEAYEQYF.

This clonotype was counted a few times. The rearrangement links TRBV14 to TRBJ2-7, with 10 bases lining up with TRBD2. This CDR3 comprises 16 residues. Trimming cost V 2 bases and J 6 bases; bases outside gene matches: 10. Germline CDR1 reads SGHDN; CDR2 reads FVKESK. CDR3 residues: CASSQHVGLAVVEQYF. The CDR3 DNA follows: TGTGCCAGCAGCCAACACGTTGGACTAGCGGTGGTCGAGCAGTACTTC.

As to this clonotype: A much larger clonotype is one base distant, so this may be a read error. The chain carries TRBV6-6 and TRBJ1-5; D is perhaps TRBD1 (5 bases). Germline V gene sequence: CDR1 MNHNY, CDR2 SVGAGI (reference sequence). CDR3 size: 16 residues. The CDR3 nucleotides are TGTGCCAGCGGAAGAGGGACTTACAGCGACAATCAGCCCCAGCGTTTT. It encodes CASGRGTYSDNQPQRF.

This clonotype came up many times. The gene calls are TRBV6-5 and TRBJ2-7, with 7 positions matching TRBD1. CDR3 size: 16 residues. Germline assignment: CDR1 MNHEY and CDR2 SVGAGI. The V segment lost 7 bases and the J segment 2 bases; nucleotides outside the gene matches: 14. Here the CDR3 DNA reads TGTGCCAGCATCCAACGAGAGGGGGCCTATGCCTACGAGCAGTACTTC. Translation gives CASIQREGAYAYEQYF.

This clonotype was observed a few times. CDR3: CASSLYGTSGLEWTQQYF. The CDR3 coding sequence is TGTGCCAGCAGTTTATACGGGACTAGCGGCTTGGAGTGGACTCAGCAGTATTTT. The chain has TRBV27 and TRBJ2-3; 11 positions match TRBD2. The CDR3 totals 18 residues. The J segment lost 11 bases and the V segment lost 1 base, leaving 17 bases of the junction unmatched. Germline CDR1 reads MNHEY; CDR2 reads SMNVEV (reference sequence).

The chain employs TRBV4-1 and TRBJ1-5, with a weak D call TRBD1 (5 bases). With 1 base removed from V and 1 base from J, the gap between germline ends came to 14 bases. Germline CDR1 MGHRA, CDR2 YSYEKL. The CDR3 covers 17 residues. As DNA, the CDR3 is TGCGCCAGCAGCCAAGTTCTGGGGGGATGGAGCAATCAGCCCCAGCATTTT. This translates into CASSQVLGGWSNQPQHF.

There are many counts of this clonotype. CDR3 protein: CASSLGQSGVYEQYF. The CDR3 DNA reads as TGTGCCAGCAGCTTGGGTCAGTCCGGGGTTTACGAGCAGTACTTC. The V call is TRBV5-5, the J call TRBJ2-7; the D gene is possibly TRBD2 (5 bases). This CDR3 has 15 residues. Germline V gene lookup returns CDR1 SGHKS and CDR2 YYEKEE (reference sequence). Trimming stripped 0 bases from V and 4 bases from J, with 14 bases between.

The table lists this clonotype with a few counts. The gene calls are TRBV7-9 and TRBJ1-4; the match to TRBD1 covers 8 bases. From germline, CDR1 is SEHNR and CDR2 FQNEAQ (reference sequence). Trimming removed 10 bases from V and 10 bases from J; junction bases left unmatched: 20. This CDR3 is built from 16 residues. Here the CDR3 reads CANSSAGQGFLGKLFF. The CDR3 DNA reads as TGTGCCAACAGTTCCGCCGGACAGGGTTTTCTTGGAAAACTGTTTTTT.

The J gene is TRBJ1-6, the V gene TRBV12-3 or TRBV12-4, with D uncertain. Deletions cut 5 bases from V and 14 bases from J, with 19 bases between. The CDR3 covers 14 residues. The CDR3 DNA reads TGTGCCAGCAGTCCGGACGGGCCCCGGGAGGCCCTCCACTTT. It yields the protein CASSPDGPREALHF.

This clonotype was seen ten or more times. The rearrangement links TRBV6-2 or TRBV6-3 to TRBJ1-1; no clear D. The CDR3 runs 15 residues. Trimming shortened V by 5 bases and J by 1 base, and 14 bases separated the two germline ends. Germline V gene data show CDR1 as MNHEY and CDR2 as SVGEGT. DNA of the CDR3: TGTGCCAGCAGTCAACAATGGGCAGCGAACACTGAAGCTTTCTTT. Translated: CASSQQWAANTEAFF.

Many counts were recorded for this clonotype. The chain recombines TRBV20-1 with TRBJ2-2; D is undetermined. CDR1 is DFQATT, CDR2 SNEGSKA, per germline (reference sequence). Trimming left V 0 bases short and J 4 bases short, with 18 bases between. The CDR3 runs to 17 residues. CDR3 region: CSARDPLAIAGTGELFF. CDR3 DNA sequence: TGCAGTGCTAGAGATCCCCTGGCGATAGCAGGCACCGGGGAGCTGTTTTTT.

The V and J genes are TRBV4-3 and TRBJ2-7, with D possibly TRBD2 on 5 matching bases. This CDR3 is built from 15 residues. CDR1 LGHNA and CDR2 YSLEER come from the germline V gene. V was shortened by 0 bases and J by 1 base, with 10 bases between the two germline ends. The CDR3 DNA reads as TGCGCCAGCAGCCAAGATTACAGAGGGTCCTACGAGCAGTACTTC. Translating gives CASSQDYRGSYEQYF.

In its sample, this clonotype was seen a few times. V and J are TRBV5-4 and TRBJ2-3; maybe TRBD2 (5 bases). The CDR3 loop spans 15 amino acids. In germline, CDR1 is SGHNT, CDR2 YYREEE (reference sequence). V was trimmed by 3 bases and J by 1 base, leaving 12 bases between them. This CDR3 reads CASSSLEDGTDTQYF. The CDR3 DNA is TGTGCCAGCAGCTCGCTGGAGGACGGCACAGATACGCAGTATTTT.

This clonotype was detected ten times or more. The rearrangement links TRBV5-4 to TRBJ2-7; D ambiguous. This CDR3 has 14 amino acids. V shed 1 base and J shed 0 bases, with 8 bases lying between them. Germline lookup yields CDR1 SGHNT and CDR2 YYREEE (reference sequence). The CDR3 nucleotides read TGTGCCAGCAGCTTGTACGAGAGCTCCTACGAGCAGTACTTC. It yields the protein CASSLYESSYEQYF.

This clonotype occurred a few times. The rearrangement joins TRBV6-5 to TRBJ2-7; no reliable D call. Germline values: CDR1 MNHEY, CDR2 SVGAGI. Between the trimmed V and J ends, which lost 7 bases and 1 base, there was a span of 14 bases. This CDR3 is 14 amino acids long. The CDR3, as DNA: TGTGCCAGCACATTAGGGCAGGATTCCTACGAGCAGTACTTC. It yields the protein CASTLGQDSYEQYF.

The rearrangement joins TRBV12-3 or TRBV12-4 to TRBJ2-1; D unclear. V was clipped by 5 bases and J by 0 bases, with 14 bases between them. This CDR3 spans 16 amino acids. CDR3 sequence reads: CASSPVSPSSYNEQFF. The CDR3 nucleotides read TGTGCCAGCAGTCCCGTGAGCCCCAGCTCCTACAATGAGCAGTTCTTC.